This passage covers 25 T cell receptor beta chains from one sample sequenced in a study of blood T cells in healthy people across ages. A sample-barcoded 5' primer and a J-beta primer mix were used in a second PCR of about 7 to 11 cycles. TCRdb re-derived calls from the 5' RACE reads in MiXCR, one entry per CDR3 protein. The sample has 850,000 or so distinct CDR3 sequences, 25% to 30% seen once. Sequencing used blood. All receptors come from a woman aged 80 or over in good health.

Regarding this clonotype: A single base separates this from a much larger clone, so it may be a read error. The chain has TRBV3-1 and TRBJ2-1, with D perhaps TRBD1 (6 bases). V gave up 6 bases and J gave up 10 bases, with 16 bases separating them. This CDR3 contains 13 residues. CDR1 is LGHDT, CDR2 YNNKEL, per germline (reference sequence). This CDR3 reads CASRPAQGNEQFF. CDR3 in DNA: TGTGCCAGCAGGCCCGCTCAGGGGAACGAGCAGTTCTTC.

This clonotype was seen at least ten times. The chain is built from TRBV29-1 and TRBJ2-5; 9 bases fit TRBD1. The CDR3 is 12 amino acids. Germline CDR1 is SQVTM and CDR2 is ANQGSEA. V shed 7 bases and J 11 bases; nucleotides not matched to a gene: 11. As DNA, the CDR3 is TGCAGCGCCAGGGACAGGGCGAGGGAGCAGTACTTC. Its protein is CSARDRAREQYF.

The rearrangement uses TRBV2 and TRBJ1-2; TRBD1 is a possible D gene (5 bases). The germline V gene has CDR1 SNHLY and CDR2 FYNNEI. V was clipped by 1 base and J by 4 bases, with 10 bases between them. This CDR3 is built from 14 residues. The CDR3 region is CASSEGGGLYGYTF. Written as DNA, the CDR3 is TGTGCCAGCAGTGAAGGGGGGGGACTCTATGGCTACACCTTC.

Comment on this clonotype: With a much larger clone just one base away, this may be a read error. The chain combines TRBV29-1 with TRBJ1-1; D call uncertain. Germline V lookup: CDR1 SQVTM, CDR2 ANQGSEA. The germline V and J ends were trimmed by 6 bases and 0 bases, with 11 bases remaining between them. CDR3 length: 13 amino acids. The CDR3 spells CSVGTLMNTEAFF. CDR3 DNA sequence: TGCAGCGTAGGAACCCTTATGAACACTGAAGCTTTCTTT.

The chain recombines TRBV27 with TRBJ2-1, with 8 bases identical to TRBD2. The length of the CDR3 is 17 residues. Trimming took 8 bases from V and 5 from J; bases not matched to a gene: 17. Germline assignment: CDR1 MNHEY and CDR2 SMNVEV (reference sequence). CDR3 bases: TGTGCCAGCGGTCACACCCGGACTAGCCTCATCAACAATGAGCAGTTCTTC. Its translation is CASGHTRTSLINNEQFF.

This clonotype was recorded at least ten times. The V and J genes are TRBV5-1 and TRBJ2-3; D is unclear. The CDR3 loop spans 14 amino acids. Per the germline V gene, CDR1 is SGHRS and CDR2 is YFSETQ. Trimming took off 2 bases at V and 7 bases at J, with 14 bases between the two ends. CDR3 DNA sequence: TGCGCCAGCAGCTTCTCCTCATCGAGAAATACGCAGTATTTT. This encodes CASSFSSSRNTQYF.

V is TRBV6-5 and J is TRBJ1-6; 9 bases match TRBD1. Per germline, CDR1 MNHEY and CDR2 SVGAGI. The CDR3 spans 14 residues. V lost 7 bases and J lost 8; bases outside the gene matches: 6. In DNA, the CDR3 is TGTGCCAGCACCGGACAGGGGCGGGATTCACCCCTCCACTTT. Protein sequence: CASTGQGRDSPLHF.

This clonotype has a count of ten or more. The J gene is TRBJ1-2, the V gene TRBV3-1; no firm D call. CDR3 length equals 14 residues. Germline CDR1 reads LGHDT; CDR2 reads YNNKEL (reference sequence). Trimming took off 0 bases at V and 4 bases at J, with 9 bases between the two ends. The CDR3 loop is CASSQDPRSYGYTF. CDR3 DNA: TGTGCCAGCAGCCAAGATCCCAGGTCCTATGGCTACACCTTC.

With regard to this clonotype: This sequence may be a read error, since a much larger clone differs from it by one base. The gene calls are TRBV11-2 and TRBJ2-5; D may be TRBD2 (6 bases). V was trimmed by 3 bases and J by 7 bases, leaving 15 bases between them. CDR1 and CDR2 from the germline V gene are SGHAT and FQNNGV. CDR3 length equals 14 residues. The CDR3 loop reads CASSFLSGGVTQYF. In DNA, the CDR3 is TGTGCCAGCAGCTTCCTAAGCGGAGGGGTGACCCAGTACTTC.

This clonotype was counted at least ten times. The J gene is TRBJ2-1, the V gene TRBV6-1, with a tentative D call TRBD2 (6 bases). The V and J ends lost 6 bases and 8 bases respectively, with 14 bases between them. CDR1 and CDR2 from the germline V gene are MNHNS and SASEGT. This CDR3 contains 13 residues. CDR3: CASRPRPGDEQFF. CDR3 coding DNA: TGTGCCAGCAGGCCAAGGCCGGGGGATGAGCAGTTCTTC.

This clonotype was seen a handful of times. The chain uses TRBV27 and TRBJ2-1; TRBD2 aligns across 15 bases. J gave up 10 bases and V 3 bases, and 10 bases lay outside the gene matches. Germline CDR1 is MNHEY and CDR2 is SMNVEV (reference sequence). This CDR3 region has 17 residues. The CDR3 loop is CASSFYSPGTSGGEQFF. The CDR3 DNA follows: TGTGCCAGCAGTTTCTACAGCCCCGGGACTAGCGGGGGGGAGCAGTTCTTC.

About this clonotype itself: This may be a read error, as it is one base from a much larger clone. The V gene is TRBV7-2, the J gene TRBJ1-2; D not certain. V shed 3 bases and J shed 3 bases, with 17 bases lying between them. The CDR3 is 16 amino acids. Germline V gives CDR1 SGHTA, CDR2 FQGNSA. This chain's CDR3 is CASSFGIGPQDYGYTF. For the CDR3, the DNA is TGTGCCAGCAGCTTTGGCATAGGCCCGCAAGACTATGGCTACACCTTC.

On this clonotype itself: A much larger clone lies one base from this, so it may be a read error. This chain joins TRBV6-2 or TRBV6-3 and TRBJ2-1; tentatively, D is TRBD1 or TRBD2 (5 bases each). CDR3 length: 14 amino acids. Germline values: CDR1 MNHEY, CDR2 SVGEGT. The ends were cut back, 2 bases at V and 5 bases at J, with 10 bases in the middle. The CDR3 DNA reads TGTGCCAGCAGTTACGTCGGGGACCACAATGAGCAGTTCTTC. As protein: CASSYVGDHNEQFF.

There are a few counts of this clonotype. The chain has TRBV9 and TRBJ2-5, with 8 bases matching TRBD2. CDR1 is SGDLS, CDR2 YYNGEE, per germline. The J segment lost 0 bases and the V segment lost 3 bases, leaving 16 bases of the junction unmatched. CDR3 length: 19 residues. The chain's CDR3 is CASSGRISGEPPYQETQYF. As DNA, the CDR3 is TGTGCCAGCAGCGGGAGAATTAGCGGGGAGCCCCCGTACCAAGAGACCCAGTACTTC. The full variable domain, completed using reference TRBV9 and TRBJ2-5, is DSGVTQTPKHLITATGQRVTLRCSPRSGDLSVYWYQQSLDQGLQFLIQYYNGEERAKGNILERFSAQQFPDLHSELNLSSLELGDSALYFCASSGRISGEPPYQETQYFGPGTRLLVL.

This clonotype was seen only a few times. J is TRBJ2-2 and V is TRBV6-6, with TRBD2 identical over 10 bases. CDR1 and CDR2 (germline): MNHNY, SVGAGI (reference sequence). The CDR3 length is 15 residues. V was pared by 9 bases and J by 7 bases, with 11 bases of the junction left unmatched. CDR3 sequence (DNA): TGTGCCAGTTGGGCTGGGACTAGCGTTGTCGGGGAGCTGTTTTTT. It translates to CASWAGTSVVGELFF.

This clonotype was counted only a few times. The chain recombines TRBV29-1 with TRBJ1-1, with 7 bases matching TRBD1. Trimming cost V 7 bases and J 3 bases; bases outside gene matches: 5. From germline, CDR1 is SQVTM and CDR2 ANQGSEA. The CDR3 loop spans 12 amino acids. CDR3 DNA sequence: TGCAGCGCAGGGGGTTGGGACACTGAAGCTTTCTTT. It specifies CSAGGWDTEAFF.

This clonotype was observed a few times. The gene calls are TRBV9 and TRBJ2-1; weak D call: TRBD1 (6 bases). The CDR3 totals 15 residues. With 0 bases removed from V and 4 bases from J, the gap between germline ends came to 11 bases. Germline V lookup: CDR1 SGDLS, CDR2 YYNGEE. The CDR3 DNA reads TGTGCCAGCAGCGTAGACGGGACACCTTACAATGAGCAGTTCTTC. This encodes CASSVDGTPYNEQFF.

Turning to this clonotype: It may be a read error: a sequence one base away is much more abundant. This chain connects TRBV20-1 to TRBJ2-3, with TRBD2 matching over 8 bases. From germline, CDR1 is DFQATT and CDR2 SNEGSKA (reference sequence). The junction had 10 bases not matched to a gene; V was cut back by 3 bases and J by 2 bases. The CDR3 totals 16 residues. Here the CDR3 DNA reads TGCAGTGCTAGGCTAGAGGCTAGCGGGTTCACAGATACGCAGTATTTT. Its translation is CSARLEASGFTDTQYF.

For this clonotype: Given a much more abundant clone one base away, this may be a read error. A read error is likely, as this CDR3 ends without the conserved phenylalanine or tryptophan. The rearrangement joins TRBV10-2 to TRBJ2-7, with TRBD2 matching over 7 bases. The CDR3 runs 14 residues. Trimming removed 8 bases from V and 5 bases from J; junction bases left unmatched: 12. Germline V lookup: CDR1 WSHSY, CDR2 SAAADI. The CDR3 DNA sequence: TGCGCCAGCGGGGAGGGTGCGAGACTAAACGAGCAGTACTTA. It specifies CASGEGARLNEQYL.

This clonotype was seen many times. An end of the junction does not agree with germline; a read error may underlie this. V and J are TRBV10-3 and TRBJ2-1; D possibly corresponds to TRBD1 (6 bases). CDR3 length equals 14 residues. Germline values: CDR1 ENHRY, CDR2 SYGVKD. The CDR3 DNA reads TGTGCCATGAGTGAGGACAGCTCCTACAATGAGCAGTTCTTC. Its protein is CAMSEDSSYNEQFF.

This clonotype was counted a single time. The chain uses TRBV20-1 and TRBJ2-1, with D uncertain. V was cut by 4 bases and J by 9 bases, with 13 bases left in between. The germline V gene encodes CDR1 DFQATT and CDR2 SNEGSKA (reference sequence). There are 12 residues in the CDR3. CDR3 in amino acids: CSATVRAREQFF. As DNA, the CDR3 is TGCAGTGCTACGGTTAGAGCACGTGAGCAGTTCTTC.

This clonotype has ten or more counts. The V gene is TRBV12-3 or TRBV12-4, the J gene TRBJ2-3, with 9 bases lining up with TRBD2. V shed 5 bases and J 5 bases; nucleotides not matched to a gene: 11. The length of the CDR3 is 16 residues. The CDR3 nucleotides are TGTGCCAGCAGTCAAATAGCGGGGGCTCACCTAGATACGCAGTATTTT. Its translation is CASSQIAGAHLDTQYF.

The rearrangement joins TRBV9 to TRBJ1-3; D remains ambiguous. This CDR3 region has 17 residues. CDR1 is SGDLS, CDR2 YYNGEE, per germline. The germline V and J ends were trimmed by 0 bases and 0 bases, with 13 bases remaining between them. CDR3 DNA sequence: TGTGCCAGCAGCGTAGAGGCAGGCGTACCCTCTGGAAACACCATATATTTT. This encodes CASSVEAGVPSGNTIYF.

This clonotype appeared a few times. The J gene is TRBJ2-1, the V gene TRBV11-2; D unclear. The CDR3 length is 16 residues. Germline values: CDR1 SGHAT, CDR2 FQNNGV. The V gene lost 5 bases and the J gene lost 0 bases, with 14 bases spanning the gap. The DNA for the CDR3 is TGTGCCAGCAGCATCCACAGTTTGAGCTCCTACAATGAGCAGTTCTTC. Its translation: CASSIHSLSSYNEQFF.

The chain uses TRBV20-1 and TRBJ2-3; D is unresolved. CDR3 length: 11 residues. Per the germline V gene, CDR1 is DFQATT and CDR2 is SNEGSKA (reference sequence). V dropped 7 bases and J dropped 2 bases, with 7 bases sitting between them. Written as DNA, the CDR3 is TGCAGTGGTCAGGCCACAGATACGCAGTATTTT. Its protein is CSGQATDTQYF.